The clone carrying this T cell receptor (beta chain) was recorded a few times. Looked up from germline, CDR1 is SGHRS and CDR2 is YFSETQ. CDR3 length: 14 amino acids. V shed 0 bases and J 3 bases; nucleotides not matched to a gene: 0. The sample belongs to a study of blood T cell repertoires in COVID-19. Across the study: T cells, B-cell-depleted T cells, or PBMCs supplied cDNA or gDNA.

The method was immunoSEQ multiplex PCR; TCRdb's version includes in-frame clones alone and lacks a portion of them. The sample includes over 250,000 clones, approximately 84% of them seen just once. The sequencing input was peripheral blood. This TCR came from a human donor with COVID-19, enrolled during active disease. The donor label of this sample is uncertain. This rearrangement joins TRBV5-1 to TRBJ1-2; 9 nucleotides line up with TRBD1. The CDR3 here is CASSLGDRDYGYTF. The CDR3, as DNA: TGCGCCAGCAGCTTGGGGGACAGGGACTATGGCTACACCTTC.